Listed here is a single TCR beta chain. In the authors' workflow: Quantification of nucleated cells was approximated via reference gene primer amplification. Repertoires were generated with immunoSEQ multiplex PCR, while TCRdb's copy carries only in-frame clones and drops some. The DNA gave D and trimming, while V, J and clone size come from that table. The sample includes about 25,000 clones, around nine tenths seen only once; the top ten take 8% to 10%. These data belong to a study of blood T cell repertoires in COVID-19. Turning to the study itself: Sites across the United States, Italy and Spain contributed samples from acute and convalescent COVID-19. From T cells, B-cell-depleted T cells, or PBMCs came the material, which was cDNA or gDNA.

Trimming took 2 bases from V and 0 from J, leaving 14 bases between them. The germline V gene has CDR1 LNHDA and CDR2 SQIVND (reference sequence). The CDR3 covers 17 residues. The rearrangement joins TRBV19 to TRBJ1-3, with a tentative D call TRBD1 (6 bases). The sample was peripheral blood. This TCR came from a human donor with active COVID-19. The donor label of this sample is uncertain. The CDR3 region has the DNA TGTGCCAGTAGTATATACGGACAGAGATTCTCTGGAAACACCATATATTTT. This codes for CASSIYGQRFSGNTIYF. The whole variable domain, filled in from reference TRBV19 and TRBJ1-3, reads DGGITQSPKYLFRKEGQNVTLSCEQNLNHDAMYWYRQDPGQGLRLIYYSQIVNDFQKGDIAEGYSVSREKKESFPLTVTSAQKNPTAFYLCASSIYGQRFSGNTIYFGEGSWLTVV.